The subject of this entry is one TCR beta chain. The sample originates from a study of control samples from healthy donors and cancer patients. Profiled with immunoSEQ multiplex PCR; TCRdb holds only in-frame clones, not every one. The repertoire has about 40,000 clones, around 87% of them found once; the top ten carry 10%. Germline CDR1 reads KGHDR; CDR2 reads SFDVKD. The CDR3 extends over 14 amino acids. The ends were cut back, 6 bases at V and 2 bases at J, with 11 bases in the middle. The V call is TRBV24-1, the J call TRBJ2-3, with D possibly being TRBD1 or TRBD2 (6 bases each). Sequenced material: PBMCs. The clonotype was recovered from an older woman with lung cancer. The DNA for the CDR3 is TGTGCCACCAGTCTCCCGGGGGCCACAGATACGCAGTATTTT. Protein: CATSLPGATDTQYF.